These 23 T cell receptor beta chains were sequenced from one sample in a study of blood T cell repertoires in COVID-19. Using immunoSEQ multiplex PCR, the repertoire was profiled, and TCRdb retains in-frame clones only, with some absent. The profile covers 250,000 or so clones, with just over 85% appearing a single time and more than 1.5% taken by the ten largest. The source material was PBMCs or T cells enriched from blood (not recorded which). These TCRs come from a man aged 40-49 years who had recovered from COVID-19.

The V and J genes are TRBV20-1 and TRBJ2-1; no reliable D call. CDR3 size: 13 residues. The germline V and J ends were trimmed by 3 bases and 7 bases, with 13 bases remaining between them. Germline CDR1 and CDR2: DFQATT and SNEGSKA (reference sequence). The CDR3 region is CSASQVIKNEQFF. The CDR3 coding sequence is TGCAGTGCTAGTCAGGTTATCAAGAATGAGCAGTTCTTC.

The chain is built from TRBV5-5 and TRBJ2-7, with D maybe TRBD2 (5 bases). The germline V gene has CDR1 SGHKS and CDR2 YYEKEE (reference sequence). Trimming pared 2 bases from V and 3 bases from J, leaving 12 bases between. The CDR3 consists of 14 residues. CDR3 in DNA: TGTGCCAGCAGCTTTGGCGGACTTCTCTACGAGCAGTACTTC. Its protein is CASSFGGLLYEQYF.

This chain uses TRBV28 with TRBJ1-1, with a tentative D call TRBD1 (6 bases). Germline lookup yields CDR1 MDHEN and CDR2 SYDVKM. Deletions cut 3 bases from V and 2 bases from J, with 19 bases between. The CDR3 runs 17 residues. CDR3: CASSLEIYRAINTEAFF. In DNA, the CDR3 is TGTGCCAGCAGTTTGGAGATCTACAGGGCAATAAACACTGAAGCTTTCTTT.

The chain employs TRBV13 and TRBJ1-4, with D possibly being TRBD1 (6 bases). This CDR3 is built from 12 residues. Trimming cost V 5 bases and J 8 bases, with 9 bases left between them. Germline assignment: CDR1 PRHDT and CDR2 FYEKMQ (reference sequence). The CDR3 region has the DNA TGTGCCAGCAGCCCCAGGGGAGAAAAACTGTTTTTT. Its protein product is CASSPRGEKLFF.

V and J are TRBV15 and TRBJ2-7, with no clear D. The CDR3 has 16 residues. The V end was cut by 6 bases, the J end by 0 bases, with 18 bases between. Germline CDR1 and CDR2: LNHNV and YYDKDF (reference sequence). DNA of the CDR3: TGTGCCACCAGAGCCGCAGGAACCGACGACTCCTACGAGCAGTACTTC. Translating it yields CATRAAGTDDSYEQYF.

The rearrangement joins TRBV6-5 to TRBJ1-4; D is possibly TRBD1 (6 bases). V was trimmed by 6 bases and J by 5 bases, leaving 10 bases between them. The CDR3 sequence is 13 residues long. Germline loops: CDR1 MNHEY, CDR2 SVGAGI. DNA for the CDR3: TGTGCCAGCAGGCCACAGGGAAATGAAAAACTGTTTTTT. It yields the protein CASRPQGNEKLFF.

This chain joins TRBV7-9 and TRBJ1-6; 9 bases match TRBD1. CDR3 size: 16 residues. The junction had 8 bases not matched to a gene; V was cut back by 2 bases and J by 9 bases. The germline V gene has CDR1 SEHNR and CDR2 FQNEAQ (reference sequence). The CDR3 spells CASSLTDRGDGSPLHF. The CDR3, as DNA: TGTGCCAGCAGCTTAACGGACAGGGGAGATGGTTCACCCCTCCACTTT.

The chain links TRBV6-5 to TRBJ1-5; 9 nucleotides match TRBD1. The CDR3 contains 14 residues. Germline lookup yields CDR1 MNHEY and CDR2 SVGAGI. The V gene end was trimmed by 4 bases and the J gene end by 5 bases; junction bases not matched to a gene: 3. CDR3 bases: TGTGCCAGCAGTTCGGGACAGGGCGATCAGCCCCAGCATTTT. This translates into CASSSGQGDQPQHF.

The rearrangement uses TRBV5-1 and TRBJ1-2, with a possible D match to TRBD1 (5 bases). Trimming shortened V by 3 bases and J by 5 bases, and 14 bases separated the two germline ends. The CDR3 is 14 amino acids. Germline V gives CDR1 SGHRS, CDR2 YFSETQ. CDR3 sequence: CASSSSDAGYGYTF. The CDR3 DNA follows: TGCGCCAGCAGCTCCTCTGATGCAGGGTATGGCTACACCTTC. Supplemented by reference TRBV5-1 and TRBJ1-2, the full variable domain reads KAGVTQTPRYLIKTRGQQVTLSCSPISGHRSVSWYQQTPGQGLQFLFEYFSETQRNKGNFPGRFSGRQFSNSRSEMNVSTLELGDSALYLCASSSSDAGYGYTFGSGTRLTVV.

This rearrangement joins TRBV3-1 (or the pseudogene TRBV3-2) to TRBJ2-3; D is unresolved. CDR1 and CDR2 from the germline V gene are LGHDT and YNNKEL (reference sequence). The CDR3 extends over 15 amino acids. V lost 0 bases and J 0 bases, leaving 7 bases between the germline ends. The CDR3: CASSQDRVSTDTQYF. DNA for the CDR3: TGTGCCAGCAGCCAAGATCGTGTGAGCACAGATACGCAGTATTTT.

This clone appeared once. The CDR3 spells CASSQDPSGRWVDTQYF. As DNA, the CDR3 is TGTGCCAGCAGCCAAGATCCTAGCGGGAGATGGGTCGATACGCAGTATTTT. The gene calls are TRBV4-2 and TRBJ2-3; 10 nucleotides agree with TRBD2. J gave up 6 bases and V 0 bases, and 9 bases lay outside the gene matches. The CDR3 extends over 17 amino acids. CDR1 and CDR2 (germline): LGHNA, YNFKEQ.

The genes are TRBV10-3 and TRBJ1-2, with 8 nucleotides matching TRBD1. The CDR3 covers 14 residues. V lost 3 bases, J lost 4 bases, and 4 bases stayed unmatched. From germline, CDR1 is ENHRY and CDR2 SYGVKD. CDR3 sequence: CAISDPGGVYGYTF. Here the CDR3 DNA reads TGTGCCATCAGTGATCCAGGGGGCGTCTATGGCTACACCTTC.

This chain links TRBV5-1 with TRBJ1-2; 7 nucleotides agree with TRBD1. Germline V gene data show CDR1 as SGHRS and CDR2 as YFSETQ. V lost 2 bases, J lost 4 bases, and 5 bases stayed unmatched. The CDR3 has 14 residues. Here the CDR3 DNA reads TGCGCCAGCAGCTTAGATAGGACAGGCTATGGCTACACCTTC. Amino acid sequence: CASSLDRTGYGYTF.

The CDR3 reads CASSPPGLAGRETQYF. The CDR3 DNA sequence: TGTGCCAGCAGTCCACCCGGACTAGCGGGAAGAGAGACCCAGTACTTC. The genes are TRBV7-2 and TRBJ2-5; the match to TRBD2 covers 12 bases. V trimming: 6 bases; J trimming: 4 bases; junction bases outside the gene matches: 9. The CDR3 is 16 amino acids. From germline, CDR1 is SGHTA and CDR2 FQGNSA.

This chain links TRBV11-2 with TRBJ1-6; TRBD1 matches 10 bases. The CDR3 length is 15 residues. V dropped 3 bases and J dropped 10; count of bases not matched to a gene: 6. Per the germline V gene, CDR1 is SGHAT and CDR2 is FQNNGV. The CDR3 region is CASSLAGTGDSPLHF. The CDR3 bases are TGTGCCAGCAGCTTGGCCGGGACAGGGGACTCACCCCTCCACTTT. Together with reference TRBV11-2 and TRBJ1-6, the CDR3 gives the full variable domain: EAGVAQSPRYKIIEKRQSVAFWCNPISGHATLYWYQQILGQGPKLLIQFQNNGVVDDSQLPKDRFSAERLKGVDSTLKIQPAKLEDSAVYLCASSLAGTGDSPLHFGNGTRLTVT.

Only one count was recorded for this clone. The chain uses TRBV5-1 and TRBJ2-7; possibly TRBD2 for D (7 bases). CDR1 and CDR2 from the germline V gene are SGHRS and YFSETQ. The CDR3 runs to 15 residues. Trimming removed 2 bases from V and 0 bases from J, with 12 bases in between. The DNA of the CDR3 is TGCGCCAGCAGCTTTGCGGGGGCTAGCTCCTACGAGCAGTACTTC. This encodes CASSFAGASSYEQYF. Together with reference TRBV5-1 and TRBJ2-7, the CDR3 gives the full variable domain: KAGVTQTPRYLIKTRGQQVTLSCSPISGHRSVSWYQQTPGQGLQFLFEYFSETQRNKGNFPGRFSGRQFSNSRSEMNVSTLELGDSALYLCASSFAGASSYEQYFGPGTRLTVT.

The gene calls are TRBV13 and TRBJ1-1; 8 positions agree with TRBD1. J gave up 8 bases and V 5 bases, and 4 bases lay outside the gene matches. The CDR3 is made up of 12 amino acids. CDR1 and CDR2 (germline): PRHDT, FYEKMQ (reference sequence). CDR3 residues: CASSSWDREAFF. The DNA for the CDR3 is TGTGCCAGCAGCAGTTGGGACAGGGAAGCTTTCTTT.

This chain links TRBV18 with TRBJ2-7, with 9 nucleotides matching TRBD2. Trimming removed 3 bases from V and 2 bases from J; junction bases left unmatched: 5. The CDR3 runs 15 residues. Germline loops: CDR1 KGHSH, CDR2 LQKENI. CDR3 residues: CASSPSGRTAYEQYF. For the CDR3, the DNA is TGTGCCAGCTCACCTAGCGGGAGAACCGCCTACGAGCAGTACTTC.

The DNA for the CDR3 is TGTGCCAGCAGCGCCGACAGGCAGCCCCAGCATTTT. It yields the protein CASSADRQPQHF. The rearrangement links TRBV7-9 to TRBJ1-5, with a possible D match to TRBD1 (6 bases). Germline CDR1 and CDR2: SEHNR and FQNEAQ (reference sequence). Between the trimmed V and J ends, which lost 5 bases and 7 bases, there was a span of 9 bases. This CDR3 has 12 residues.

The J gene is TRBJ2-1, the V gene TRBV5-1; 7 nucleotides match TRBD2. After removal of 0 bases from V and 8 bases from J, the junction contained 8 bases not matched to a gene. The CDR3 has 15 residues. Per the germline V gene, CDR1 is SGHRS and CDR2 is YFSETQ. CDR3 residues: CASSLGASGMDEQFF. Here the CDR3 DNA reads TGCGCCAGCAGCTTGGGGGCTAGCGGTATGGATGAGCAGTTCTTC.

V is TRBV5-4 and J is TRBJ2-5; a possible D gene is TRBD1 (5 bases). The CDR3 is 15 amino acids. The V gene lost 4 bases and the J gene lost 4 bases, with 17 bases spanning the gap. Germline V gene lookup returns CDR1 SGHNT and CDR2 YYREEE (reference sequence). CDR3 nucleotide sequence: TGTGCCAGCAGCGGGCAGACACAGGAACGAGAGACCCAGTACTTC. Its protein product is CASSGQTQERETQYF.

The rearrangement links TRBV20-1 to TRBJ2-3; 9 bases match TRBD1. The CDR3 sequence is 16 residues long. Per the germline V gene, CDR1 is DFQATT and CDR2 is SNEGSKA (reference sequence). V was pared by 3 bases and J by 4 bases, with 11 bases of the junction left unmatched. The CDR3 loop is CSASDGTGNRPDTQYF. The DNA of the CDR3 is TGCAGTGCTAGTGATGGGACAGGGAACCGACCAGATACGCAGTATTTT.

The chain has TRBV4-2 and TRBJ1-3; no definite D call. This CDR3 has 14 amino acids. The V and J ends lost 0 bases and 1 base respectively, with 4 bases between them. Germline CDR1 reads LGHNA; CDR2 reads YNFKEQ. CDR3 sequence: CASSQDSSGNTIYF. As DNA, the CDR3 is TGTGCCAGCAGCCAAGACAGTTCTGGAAACACCATATATTTT.